The 21 T cell receptor beta chains reported below all come from one sample, sequenced in a study of patients and donors after allogeneic stem cell transplantation. Via MiXCR, TCRdb re-called the RT-PCR reads, giving one row per CDR3 protein. The sample holds about a million distinct CDR3 sequences, about a sixth seen once. The specimen sequenced was blood, either unsorted or a sorted T cell fraction (not recorded which). These receptors originate from a human donor who was either an allogeneic HSCT recipient or a stem cell or donor lymphocyte infusion donor (not recorded which). It is not recorded whose cells these are; they may come from a transplant donor.

This chain links TRBV5-1 with TRBJ2-1; D may be TRBD2 (5 bases). V shed 6 bases and J shed 1 base, with 17 bases lying between them. The CDR3 is 16 residues long. CDR1 and CDR2 from the germline V gene are SGHRS and YFSETQ. CDR3 protein: CASTTGPGKSYNEQFF. The CDR3 nucleotides read TGCGCCAGCACGACCGGGCCCGGGAAGTCCTACAATGAGCAGTTCTTC.

V is TRBV5-1 and J is TRBJ1-4; unclear D gene. V was shortened by 0 bases and J by 0 bases, with 9 bases between the two germline ends. Germline lookup yields CDR1 SGHRS and CDR2 YFSETQ. The CDR3 covers 16 residues. DNA of the CDR3: TGCGCCAGCAGCTTGGGGGCGCAAGCAACTAATGAAAAACTGTTTTTT. Translating it yields CASSLGAQATNEKLFF.

This clonotype appeared a few times. The chain is built from TRBV24-1 and TRBJ2-1; weak D call: TRBD2 (6 bases). The V end was cut by 2 bases, the J end by 6 bases, with 19 bases between. This CDR3 spans 17 amino acids. From germline, CDR1 is KGHDR and CDR2 SFDVKD. CDR3 sequence (DNA): TGTGCCACCAGTGATTCCACTCTAGCGATCCCCCTCAATGAGCAGTTCTTC. It specifies CATSDSTLAIPLNEQFF.

The CDR3: CASRPTGGGTDTQYF. CDR3 sequence (DNA): TGTGCCAGCAGACCCACAGGGGGTGGCACAGATACGCAGTATTTT. The chain carries TRBV28 and TRBJ2-3, with 8 bases matching TRBD1. This CDR3 is built from 15 residues. The V gene end was trimmed by 6 bases and the J gene end by 1 base; junction bases not matched to a gene: 6. Per the germline V gene, CDR1 is MDHEN and CDR2 is SYDVKM.

This chain joins TRBV12-3 or TRBV12-4 and TRBJ2-7, with D perhaps matching TRBD1 (5 bases). Trimming took off 7 bases at V and 2 bases at J, with 18 bases between the two ends. This CDR3 has 15 amino acids. In DNA, the CDR3 is TGTGCCAGCATCCAGGGCCAGTATGGGACCTACGAGCAGTACTTC. It codes for CASIQGQYGTYEQYF.

This clonotype was observed a few times. CDR3 sequence reads: CSVEKGSGALYEQYF. In DNA, the CDR3 is TGCAGCGTTGAAAAGGGGTCAGGAGCCCTCTACGAGCAGTACTTC. This chain uses TRBV29-1 with TRBJ2-7; perhaps TRBD1 as D (5 bases). This CDR3 is built from 15 residues. Germline CDR1 SQVTM, CDR2 ANQGSEA. Trimming took off 2 bases at V and 3 bases at J, with 17 bases between the two ends.

In its sample, this clonotype was seen a few times. The CDR3 loop is CASSLSLAEIYEQYF. CDR3 nucleotide sequence: TGTGCCAGCAGTTTAAGCCTAGCGGAGATCTACGAGCAGTACTTC. The chain combines TRBV28 with TRBJ2-7; 7 bases match TRBD2. This CDR3 region has 15 residues. Germline CDR1 MDHEN, CDR2 SYDVKM. V was clipped by 2 bases and J by 3 bases; unmatched bases: 7.

The sample holds one count of this clonotype. The J gene is TRBJ2-7, the V gene TRBV7-3; weak D call: TRBD2 (5 bases). Germline V CDR1 and CDR2: SGHTA, FQGTGA. V was cut by 1 base and J by 7 bases, with 11 bases left in between. The CDR3 contains 13 residues. CDR3 loop: CASSLRLGGEQYF. The CDR3 region has the DNA TGTGCCAGCAGCTTAAGGTTGGGCGGGGAGCAGTACTTC.

The chain links TRBV25-1 to TRBJ2-1; D is unclear. The CDR3 sequence is 13 residues long. The V gene's germline CDR1 is MGHDK and CDR2 SYGVNS. V lost 2 bases to trimming and J lost 6 bases, with 8 bases between them. The CDR3 reads CASSERHSNEQFF. The CDR3 nucleotides are TGTGCCAGCAGTGAAAGACATTCCAATGAGCAGTTCTTC.

This clonotype was observed at least ten times. The chain combines TRBV20-1 with TRBJ1-3, with D hard to call. The V end lost 0 bases, the J end lost 0 bases, and 9 bases lay between the germline ends. This CDR3 has 15 amino acids. Germline lookup yields CDR1 DFQATT and CDR2 SNEGSKA (reference sequence). The CDR3 DNA follows: TGCAGTGCTAGAGATGCGAGGAGCTCTGGAAACACCATATATTTT. Its translation is CSARDARSSGNTIYF.

The rearrangement uses TRBV20-1 and TRBJ1-2; D ambiguous. In germline, CDR1 is DFQATT, CDR2 SNEGSKA (reference sequence). Trimming shortened V by 6 bases and J by 4 bases, and 9 bases separated the two germline ends. The CDR3 length is 11 residues. CDR3 sequence (DNA): TGCAGTGCCGAGGACCTCTATGGCTACACCTTC. This codes for CSAEDLYGYTF.

V and J are TRBV20-1 and TRBJ2-7; 13 bases match TRBD2. V dropped 6 bases and J dropped 0; count of bases not matched to a gene: 5. Germline CDR1 is DFQATT and CDR2 is SNEGSKA (reference sequence). This CDR3 region has 15 residues. The CDR3 spells CSAGGTSGNSYEQYF. The CDR3 DNA reads TGCAGTGCAGGCGGGACTAGCGGGAACTCCTACGAGCAGTACTTC.

The sample holds a few counts of this clonotype. The chain joins TRBV5-1 to TRBJ2-3; maybe TRBD2 (7 bases). CDR1 and CDR2 from the germline V gene are SGHRS and YFSETQ. This CDR3 region has 15 residues. V dropped 5 bases and J dropped 5 bases, with 18 bases sitting between them. The CDR3 coding sequence is TGCGCCAGCAGTTATGGGGGGCTAGCGGAAGATACGCAGTATTTT. It encodes CASSYGGLAEDTQYF. The whole variable domain, remainder taken from reference TRBV5-1 and TRBJ2-3, is KAGVTQTPRYLIKTRGQQVTLSCSPISGHRSVSWYQQTPGQGLQFLFEYFSETQRNKGNFPGRFSGRQFSNSRSEMNVSTLELGDSALYLCASSYGGLAEDTQYFGPGTRLTVL.

The chain couples TRBV29-1 to TRBJ2-1; possibly TRBD2 for D (5 bases). The germline V gene encodes CDR1 SQVTM and CDR2 ANQGSEA. V lost 6 bases, J lost 8 bases, and 14 bases lay in between. CDR3 length: 12 amino acids. CDR3 amino acids: CSVGSGVYEQFF. The CDR3 DNA reads as TGCAGCGTCGGATCCGGGGTCTATGAGCAGTTCTTC.

V is TRBV6-5 and J is TRBJ1-2, with a tentative D call TRBD1 (6 bases). CDR1 is MNHEY, CDR2 SVGAGI, per germline. The V end lost 11 bases, the J end lost 8 bases, and 15 bases lay between the germline ends. This CDR3 is 11 amino acids long. CDR3 DNA: TGTGCCTCAGGGGCGGGGCAGGGCTACACCTTC. The encoded protein is CASGAGQGYTF.

This sequence joins TRBV5-1 and TRBJ2-2, with D possibly called TRBD1 or TRBD2 (6 bases each). V gave up 7 bases and J gave up 2 bases, with 12 bases separating them. The CDR3 contains 14 residues. The germline CDR1 and CDR2 sequences are SGHRS and YFSETQ. CDR3 protein: CASQTGLNTGELFF. The DNA of the CDR3 is TGCGCCAGCCAGACAGGACTAAACACCGGGGAGCTGTTTTTT.

The sample holds many counts of this clonotype. The chain couples TRBV20-1 to TRBJ2-3, with D uncertain. The germline V gene has CDR1 DFQATT and CDR2 SNEGSKA (reference sequence). CDR3 length equals 11 residues. V lost 6 bases to trimming and J lost 2 bases, with 6 bases between them. Written as DNA, the CDR3 is TGCAGTGCGCGCTACACAGATACGCAGTATTTT. This codes for CSARYTDTQYF.

The chain has TRBV5-1 and TRBJ1-6, with D hard to call. Germline-derived CDR1 and CDR2 are SGHRS and YFSETQ. V was trimmed by 1 base and J by 0 bases, leaving 8 bases between them. This CDR3 is 16 amino acids long. CDR3: CASSLLPNSYNSPLHF. The CDR3 coding sequence is TGCGCCAGCAGCTTGCTGCCAAACTCCTATAATTCACCCCTCCACTTT. Together with reference TRBV5-1 and TRBJ1-6, the CDR3 gives the full variable domain: KAGVTQTPRYLIKTRGQQVTLSCSPISGHRSVSWYQQTPGQGLQFLFEYFSETQRNKGNFPGRFSGRQFSNSRSEMNVSTLELGDSALYLCASSLLPNSYNSPLHFGNGTRLTVT.

The rearrangement links TRBV9 to TRBJ1-6, with D possibly matching TRBD1 (5 bases). With 7 bases removed from V and 7 bases from J, the gap between germline ends came to 15 bases. Germline V gene sequence: CDR1 SGDLS, CDR2 YYNGEE. This CDR3 has 14 amino acids. The DNA of the CDR3 is TGTGCCAGCGCCAAGACAGCGGGGAATTCACCCCTCCACTTT. Translated, it gives CASAKTAGNSPLHF.

The rearrangement links TRBV12-5 to TRBJ2-1; 11 bases are shared with TRBD1. V shed 1 base, J shed 8 bases, and the junction held 4 bases outside the gene matches. This CDR3 is built from 15 residues. Germline V lookup: CDR1 LGHNT, CDR2 FRNRAP. CDR3 coding DNA: TGTGCTAGTGGTTTGGGGACAGGGGGCTGGGATGAGCAGTTCTTC. Residues: CASGLGTGGWDEQFF.

This sequence joins TRBV20-1 and TRBJ1-2; D not resolved. This CDR3 is 14 amino acids long. V was trimmed by 0 bases and J by 7 bases, leaving 15 bases between them. CDR1 is DFQATT and CDR2 is SNEGSKA in the germline V gene (reference sequence). The DNA of the CDR3 is TGCAGTGCTAGAGACCGGTTGTTGCGGGTTGGCTACACCTTC. Protein sequence: CSARDRLLRVGYTF.